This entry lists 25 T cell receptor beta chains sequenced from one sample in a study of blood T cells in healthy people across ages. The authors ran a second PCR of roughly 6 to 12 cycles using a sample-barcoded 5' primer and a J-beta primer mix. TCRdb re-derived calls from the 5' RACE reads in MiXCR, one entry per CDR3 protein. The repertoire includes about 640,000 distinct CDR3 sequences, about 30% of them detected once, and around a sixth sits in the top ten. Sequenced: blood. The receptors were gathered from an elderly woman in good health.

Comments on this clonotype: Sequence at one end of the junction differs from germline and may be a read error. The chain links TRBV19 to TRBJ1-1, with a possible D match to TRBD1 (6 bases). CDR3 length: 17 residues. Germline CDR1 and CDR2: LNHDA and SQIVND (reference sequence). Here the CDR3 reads CASSPGTQGRLWTEVFF. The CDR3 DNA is TGTGCCAGTAGTCCGGGGACCCAGGGGCGGCTGTGGACTGAAGTTTTCTTT.

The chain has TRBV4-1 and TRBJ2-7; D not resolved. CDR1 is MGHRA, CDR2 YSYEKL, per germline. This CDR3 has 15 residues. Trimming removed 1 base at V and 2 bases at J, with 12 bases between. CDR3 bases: TGCGCCAGCAGCCAAGTCGGTATGCTCGCCTACGAGCAGTACTTC. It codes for CASSQVGMLAYEQYF.

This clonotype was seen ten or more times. The CDR3 nucleotides read TGTGCCAGCAGGGGGGACAGGGAAGTTGGTCAGCCCCAGCATTTT. It specifies CASRGDREVGQPQHF. The chain has TRBV25-1 and TRBJ1-5; 9 bases are a match to TRBD1. Trimming took 6 bases from V and 6 from J; bases not matched to a gene: 9. The CDR3 is 15 amino acids. The germline V gene encodes CDR1 MGHDK and CDR2 SYGVNS.

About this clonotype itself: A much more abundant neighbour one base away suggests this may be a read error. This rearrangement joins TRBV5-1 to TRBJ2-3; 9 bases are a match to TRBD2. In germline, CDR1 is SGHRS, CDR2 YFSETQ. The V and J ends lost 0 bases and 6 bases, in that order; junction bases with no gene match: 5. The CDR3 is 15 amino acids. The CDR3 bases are TGCGCCAGCAGCTTGGGGGTAGCGGGGGTTGATACGCAGTATTTT. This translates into CASSLGVAGVDTQYF.

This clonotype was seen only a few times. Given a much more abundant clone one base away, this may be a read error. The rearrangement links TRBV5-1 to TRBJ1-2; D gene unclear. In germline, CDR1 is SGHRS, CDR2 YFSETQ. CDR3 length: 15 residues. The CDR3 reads CTSSLAGPTGYGYTF. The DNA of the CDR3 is TGCACCAGCAGCTTGGCCGGCCCGACGGGTTATGGCTACACCTTC.

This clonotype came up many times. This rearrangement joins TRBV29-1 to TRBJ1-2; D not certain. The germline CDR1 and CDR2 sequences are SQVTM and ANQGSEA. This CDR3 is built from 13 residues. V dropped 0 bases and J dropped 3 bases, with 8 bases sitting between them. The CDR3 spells CSVEETTDYGYTF. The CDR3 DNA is TGCAGCGTTGAAGAGACAACGGACTATGGCTACACCTTC.

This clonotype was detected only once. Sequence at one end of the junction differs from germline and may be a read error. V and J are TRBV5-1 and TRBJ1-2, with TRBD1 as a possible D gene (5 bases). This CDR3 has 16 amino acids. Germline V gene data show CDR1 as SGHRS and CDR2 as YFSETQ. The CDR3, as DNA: TGCGTCAGCAGCCAGGGTTTAAGCGGGGCTAACTATGGTTACACCTTC. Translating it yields CVSSQGLSGANYGYTF.

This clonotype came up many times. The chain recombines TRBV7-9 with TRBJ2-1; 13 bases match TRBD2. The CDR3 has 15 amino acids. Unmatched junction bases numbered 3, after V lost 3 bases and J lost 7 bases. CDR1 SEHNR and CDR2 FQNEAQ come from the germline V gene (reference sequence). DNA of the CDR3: TGTGCCAGCAGCTTCGGGACTAGCGGGGCTAATGAGCAGTTCTTC. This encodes CASSFGTSGANEQFF. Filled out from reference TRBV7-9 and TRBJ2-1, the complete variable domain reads DTGVSQNPRHKITKRGQNVTFRCDPISEHNRLYWYRQTLGQGPEFLTYFQNEAQLEKSRLLSDRFSAERPKGSFSTLEIQRTEQGDSAMYLCASSFGTSGANEQFFGPGTRLTVL.

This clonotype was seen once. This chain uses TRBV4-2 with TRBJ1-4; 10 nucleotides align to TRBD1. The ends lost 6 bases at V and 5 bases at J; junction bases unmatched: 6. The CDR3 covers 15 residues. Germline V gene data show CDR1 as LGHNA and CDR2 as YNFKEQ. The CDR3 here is CASSLQGQGNEKLFF. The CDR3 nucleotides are TGTGCCAGCAGTCTCCAGGGACAGGGGAATGAAAAACTGTTTTTT.

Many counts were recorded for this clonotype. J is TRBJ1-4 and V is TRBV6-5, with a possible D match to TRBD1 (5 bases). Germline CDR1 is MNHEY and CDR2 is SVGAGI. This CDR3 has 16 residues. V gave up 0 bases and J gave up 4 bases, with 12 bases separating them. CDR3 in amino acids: CASSYSGRGSNEKLFF. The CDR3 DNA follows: TGTGCCAGCAGTTACTCGGGTAGGGGAAGTAATGAAAAACTGTTTTTT.

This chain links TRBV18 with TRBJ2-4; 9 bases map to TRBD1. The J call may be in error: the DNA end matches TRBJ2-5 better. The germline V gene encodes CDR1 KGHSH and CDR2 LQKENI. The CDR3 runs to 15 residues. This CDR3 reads CASSPRTGDRGTQYF. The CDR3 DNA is TGTGCCAGCTCACCCCGGACAGGGGATCGAGGGACCCAGTACTTC.

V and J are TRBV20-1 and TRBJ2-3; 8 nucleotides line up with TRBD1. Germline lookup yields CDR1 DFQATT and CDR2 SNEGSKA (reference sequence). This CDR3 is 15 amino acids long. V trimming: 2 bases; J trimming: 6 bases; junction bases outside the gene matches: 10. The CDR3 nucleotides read TGCAGTGCTAGATGGGAGCAGGGGGCGCGTGATACGCAGTATTTT. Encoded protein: CSARWEQGARDTQYF.

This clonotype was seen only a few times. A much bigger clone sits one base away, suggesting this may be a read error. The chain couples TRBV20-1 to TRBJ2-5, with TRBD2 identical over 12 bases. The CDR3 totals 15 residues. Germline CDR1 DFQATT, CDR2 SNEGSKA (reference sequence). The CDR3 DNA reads TGCAGTGCTGGAGATCTAGCGGGGGGGCAAGAGACCCAGTACTTC. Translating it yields CSAGDLAGGQETQYF.

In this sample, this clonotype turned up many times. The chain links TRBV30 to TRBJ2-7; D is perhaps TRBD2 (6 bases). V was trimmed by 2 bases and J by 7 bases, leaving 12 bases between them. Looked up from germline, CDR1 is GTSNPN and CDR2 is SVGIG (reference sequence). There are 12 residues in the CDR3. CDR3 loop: CAWSSEGREQYF. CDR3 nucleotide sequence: TGTGCCTGGAGTTCGGAGGGTCGGGAGCAGTACTTC.

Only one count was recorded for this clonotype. CDR3 in amino acids: CSARDRQEQGTNTEAFF. CDR3 DNA: TGCAGTGCTAGAGATCGCCAAGAGCAGGGAACGAACACTGAAGCTTTCTTT. V is TRBV20-1 and J is TRBJ1-1; maybe TRBD1 (5 bases). Germline V CDR1 and CDR2: DFQATT, SNEGSKA (reference sequence). V lost 0 bases, J lost 1 base, and 18 bases lay in between. CDR3 size: 17 residues.

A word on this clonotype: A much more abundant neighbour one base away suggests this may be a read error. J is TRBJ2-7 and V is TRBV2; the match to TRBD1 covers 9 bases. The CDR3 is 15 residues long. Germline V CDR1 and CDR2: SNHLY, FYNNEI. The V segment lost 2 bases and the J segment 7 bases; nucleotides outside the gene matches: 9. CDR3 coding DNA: TGTGCCAGCAGTGAAAGGGGGACAGGGTGGAATGAGCAGTACTTC. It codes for CASSERGTGWNEQYF.

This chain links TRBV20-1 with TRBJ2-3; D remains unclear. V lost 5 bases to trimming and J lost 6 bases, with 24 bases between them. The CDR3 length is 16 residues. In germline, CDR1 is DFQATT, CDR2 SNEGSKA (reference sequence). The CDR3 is CSAFRRGRSVRDTQYF. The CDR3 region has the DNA TGCAGTGCTTTCCGACGAGGCCGGTCGGTACGTGATACGCAGTATTTT.

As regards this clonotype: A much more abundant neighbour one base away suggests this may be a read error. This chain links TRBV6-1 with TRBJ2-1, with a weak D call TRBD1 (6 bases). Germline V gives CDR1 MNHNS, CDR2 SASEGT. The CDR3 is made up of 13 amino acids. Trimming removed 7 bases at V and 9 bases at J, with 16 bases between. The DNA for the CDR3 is TGTGCCAGCAACAGGGATCGCCGAAGTGAGCAGTTCTTC. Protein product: CASNRDRRSEQFF.

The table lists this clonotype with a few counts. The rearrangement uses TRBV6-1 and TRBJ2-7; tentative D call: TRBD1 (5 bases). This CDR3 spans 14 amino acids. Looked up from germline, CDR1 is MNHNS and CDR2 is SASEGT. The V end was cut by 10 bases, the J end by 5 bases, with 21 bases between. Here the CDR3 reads CATRWGRATNEQYF. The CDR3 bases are TGTGCCACGCGATGGGGCAGGGCGACCAACGAGCAGTACTTC.

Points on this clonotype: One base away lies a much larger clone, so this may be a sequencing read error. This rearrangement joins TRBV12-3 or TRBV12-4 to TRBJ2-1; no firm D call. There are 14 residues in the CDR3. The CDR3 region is CASSLDSIYNKQFF. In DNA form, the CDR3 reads TGTGCCAGCAGTTTGGATTCGATCTACAATAAGCAGTTCTTC.

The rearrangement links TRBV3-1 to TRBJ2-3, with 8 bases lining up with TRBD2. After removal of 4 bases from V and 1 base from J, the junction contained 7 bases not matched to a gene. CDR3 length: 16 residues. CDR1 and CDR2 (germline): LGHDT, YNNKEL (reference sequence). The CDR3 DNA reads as TGTGCCAGCAGCCGGCAAGCGGGGGCGGGCACAGATACGCAGTATTTT. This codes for CASSRQAGAGTDTQYF.

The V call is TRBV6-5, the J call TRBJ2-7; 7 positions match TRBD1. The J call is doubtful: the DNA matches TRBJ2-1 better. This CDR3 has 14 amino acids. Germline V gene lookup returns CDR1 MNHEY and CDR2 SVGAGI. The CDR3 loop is CASSYSGTVSEQFF. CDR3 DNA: TGTGCCAGCAGTTACTCAGGGACAGTGAGTGAGCAGTTCTTC.

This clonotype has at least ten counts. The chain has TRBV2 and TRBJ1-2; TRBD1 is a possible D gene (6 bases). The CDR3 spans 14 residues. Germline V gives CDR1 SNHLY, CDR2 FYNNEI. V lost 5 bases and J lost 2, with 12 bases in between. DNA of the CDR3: TGTGCCAGCAGTTTGATAGGACAGAACTATGGCTACACCTTC. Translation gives CASSLIGQNYGYTF.

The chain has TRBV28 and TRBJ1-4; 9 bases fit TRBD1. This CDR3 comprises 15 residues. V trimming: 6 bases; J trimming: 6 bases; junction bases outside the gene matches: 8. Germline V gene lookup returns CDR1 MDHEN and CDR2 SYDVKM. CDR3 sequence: CASSTPGQGDEKLFF. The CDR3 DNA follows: TGTGCCAGCAGCACGCCGGGACAGGGTGATGAAAAACTGTTTTTT.

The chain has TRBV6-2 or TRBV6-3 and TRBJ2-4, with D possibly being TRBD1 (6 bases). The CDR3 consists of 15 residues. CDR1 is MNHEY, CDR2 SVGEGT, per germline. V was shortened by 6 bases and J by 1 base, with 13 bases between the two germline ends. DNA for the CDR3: TGTGCCAGCAGACCTTCCCAGGGGGCCAAAAACATTCAGTACTTC. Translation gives CASRPSQGAKNIQYF.